This paragraph reports one T cell receptor (beta chain). Its antigen target is currently unknown. The record has no base qualities; no much larger clone is one base away. The source of the sample is a study of T cell changes during pregnancy in multiple sclerosis (dated by TCRdb to between 2017 and 2020). Regarding the complete study: The study looked at changes in the T cell repertoire across pregnancy in women with multiple sclerosis.

Library generation was performed with the immunoSEQ multiplex PCR assay. Sourced from immuneACCESS, this table was stored by TCRdb with only in-frame sequences that have V and J called. A share of the clones is absent; for the studies checked, an unresolved V gene accounts for under half, and the remainder has no known explanation. This sample lists about 49,000 clones; 95% were detected once. The ten largest clones represent under 6% of the sample. Counted from cysteine to phenylalanine, this CDR3 has 15 amino acids. The kept DNA is CDR3 alone, 45 bases in frame from the first base. V and J lose 3 bases and 7 bases, and a span of 18 bases separates them. Looking up the germline V gene (reference sequence) yields CDR1 WNHNN and CDR2 SYGVQD.

The rearranged segments are TRBV10-1 and TRBJ1-1, with TRBD1 perhaps the D gene, on 6 matching bases. This receptor was taken from a female donor with multiple sclerosis, enrolled in a pregnancy study. The input for sequencing was CD8+ T cells from peripheral blood mononuclear cells, taken in the first trimester of pregnancy. CDR3 sequence: CASSDGTKGWGEAFF. The nucleotide sequence is given as TGCGCCAGCAGTGATGGGACAAAGGGCTGGGGTGAAGCTTTCTTT.